This TCR beta chain was recorded in a study of shared T cell receptors in the human thymus. The CDR3 has 15 amino acids. Germline CDR1 and CDR2: SGHDN and FVKESK. V lost 4 bases and J lost 0; bases outside the gene matches: 5. Data came from immunoSEQ multiplex PCR; TCRdb stores just in-frame clones and leaves some out. This sample yields 700,000 to 750,000 clones, of which 80% to 90% are seen a single time; about 0.011% belongs to the top ten. The same sample was also used in a study of human thymus T cells. According to that study: The donor group consisted of healthy Finnish infants who were having corrective surgery for congenital heart defects. Corrective cardiac surgery supplied the resected thymus tissue.

The chain is built from TRBV14 and TRBJ1-2; 7 bases are shared with TRBD1. Sequencing input: thymocytes. The sequence was collected from a girl less than two years old with a congenital heart defect. Here the CDR3 reads CASSLRQGSNYGYTF. CDR3 nucleotide sequence: TGTGCCAGCAGCCTCCGACAGGGTTCTAACTATGGCTACACCTTC.